Included here is one TCR beta chain sequence, with context. Source study methods: Differences in CDR3 between clinicopathological groups were drawn on to build a classifier intended to discriminate distant-metastatic papillary thyroid cancer patients. TCRdb re-clonotyped the PCR reads through MiXCR. It is TCRdb's table, rather than the study itself, that gives the V and J calls and clone size. The sample yields around 15,000 clones, around a fifth seen once. This sample stems from a study of metastatic and nonmetastatic thyroid tumors. Study at large: Comparative analysis of repertoires was undertaken across blood and tumor or nodule tissue obtained from malignant and benign thyroid patients.

This CDR3 spans 14 amino acids. Germline CDR1 and CDR2: DFQATT and SNEGSKA (reference sequence). V was pared by 6 bases and J by 1 base, with 13 bases between. No treatment had been given to any patient before thyroid surgery. This TCR came from a female donor with papillary thyroid cancer or a benign thyroid nodule (not recorded which). Some clones in this sample may be carry-over from other donors' samples. The chain recombines TRBV20-1 with TRBJ1-5; no firm D call. Sequencing was carried out using adjacent normal tissue. The CDR3 DNA follows: TGCAGTGCCTCGGCTGGGCCCAGCAATCAGCCCCAGCATTTT. It translates to CSASAGPSNQPQHF.